Given below is one T cell receptor beta chain in context. As yet, its antigen is unknown. This sample stems from a study of T cells after yellow fever vaccination. Points from the study as a whole: The booster response re-showed most primary clones: around 97% CD4, roughly 91% CD8.

J was trimmed by 1 base and V by 0 bases; bases with no gene match: 11. There are 19 residues in the CDR3. The germline V gene has CDR1 SGHAT and CDR2 FQNNGV. Synthesis of TCR cDNA relied on 5'RACE template switching, which attached a universal primer site and UMIs. TCRdb used MiXCR to reprocess the 5' RACE reads, holding one entry per CDR3 protein. This table holds a few hundred thousand distinct CDR3 sequences, around 16% found once. The material sequenced was PBMCs, taken 4 to 6 days after the first yellow fever vaccination. The sequence was collected from a man aged 18 to 29 who received the YFV17D yellow fever vaccine. V gene TRBV11-2 combines with J gene TRBJ2-3, with 9 bases aligning to TRBD2. CDR3 DNA sequence: TGTGCCAGCAGCTTAGATCTTAACTTAGCGGGGGAAGGCACAGATACGCAGTATTTT. As protein: CASSLDLNLAGEGTDTQYF.